What follows are 2 T cell receptor beta chains derived from one specimen sequenced in a study of cytomegalovirus exposure and HLA in healthy donors. This PCR relied on a set of 60 Vbeta primers and 13 Jbeta primers. Using immunoSEQ multiplex PCR, the repertoire was profiled, and TCRdb retains in-frame clones only, with some absent. The profile shows approximately 77,000 clones, around 65% of them singletons. Sequencing was carried out using PBMCs. The receptors shown here come from a man aged 60-69 years in good health and CMV-seropositive.

The chain employs TRBV28 and TRBJ2-1; TRBD2 matches at 7 bases. V lost 3 bases and J lost 1; bases outside the gene matches: 6. Per the germline V gene, CDR1 is MDHEN and CDR2 is SYDVKM. The CDR3 contains 16 residues. CDR3 protein: CASSFVTSSSYNEQFF. As DNA, the CDR3 is TGTGCCAGCAGTTTCGTGACTAGCTCTTCCTACAATGAGCAGTTCTTC.

This clone appeared a few times. The V call is TRBV20-1, the J call TRBJ2-1, with D tentatively TRBD2 (5 bases). V lost 3 bases to trimming and J lost 7 bases, with 7 bases between them. Germline V lookup: CDR1 DFQATT, CDR2 SNEGSKA (reference sequence). The CDR3 totals 11 residues. The CDR3 nucleotides are TGCAGTGCTAGGAGGGTAAATGAGCAGTTCTTC. It specifies CSARRVNEQFF.